This T cell receptor (beta chain) comes out of a study of blood T cell repertoires in COVID-19. Germline V gives CDR1 SGHAT, CDR2 FQNNGV. The CDR3 is 14 residues long. V was shortened by 5 bases and J by 7 bases, with 18 bases between the two germline ends. Clones were sequenced by immunoSEQ multiplex PCR, and TCRdb holds only the in-frame ones, with some missing. Of around 95,000 clones listed, over 80% are singletons. Sequenced sample: peripheral blood. This sequence joins TRBV11-2 and TRBJ2-7; possible D gene TRBD2, 6 bases. This clonotype was obtained from a man over 45 with active or convalescent COVID-19. CDR3 nucleotides: TGTGCCAGCAGCACCGGGACTCTCCTACGAGAGCAGTACTTC. Translating gives CASSTGTLLREQYF.